This T cell receptor (beta chain) was recovered during a study of T cells in localized non-small cell lung cancer. Overall study results and limits: Among the tissues sampled, uninvolved adjacent lung had the highest T cell clonality, above tumor. Appearances in adjacent lung were noted for a median roughly 50 of the top 100 tumor clones.

Produced via immunoSEQ multiplex PCR; TCRdb's table is partial and in-frame only. This sample has about 45,000 clones, with 81% found just once. A word on this clone: The antigen is not known. Sequence at one end of the junction differs from germline and may be a read error.

This receptor was obtained from a man aged 35 to 69 with stage III lung adenocarcinoma. The source material was peripheral blood mononuclear cells, sampled before any cancer treatment.

The CDR3 region has the DNA TGTACCAGCACCGCAAGGCGGACAGGCACAGATACGCAGTATTTT. Translating it yields CTSTARRTGTDTQYF. V gene TRBV5-4 combines with J gene TRBJ2-3, with a possible D match to TRBD1 (6 bases). Germline V gene lookup returns CDR1 SGHNT and CDR2 YYREEE (reference sequence). This CDR3 spans 15 amino acids.